The 27 T cell receptor beta chains below all came from one sample that was sequenced in a study of cytomegalovirus exposure and HLA in healthy donors. Primers included in the PCR were 60 Vbeta and 13 Jbeta primers. The data were produced by immunoSEQ multiplex PCR, yet TCRdb's version contains in-frame clones alone and is incomplete. The sample contains 150,000 to 200,000 clones, 80% to 90% of which appear only once. Sequencing was carried out using PBMCs. These receptors were obtained from a man between 18 and 35 years old in good health and CMV-seropositive.

This sequence joins TRBV27 and TRBJ2-5; 15 bases line up with TRBD2. Germline V gene lookup returns CDR1 MNHEY and CDR2 SMNVEV (reference sequence). J was trimmed by 3 bases and V by 3 bases; bases with no gene match: 11. This CDR3 comprises 19 residues. The CDR3 is CASSFLGLAGGQGEETQYF. The CDR3 bases are TGTGCCAGCAGTTTCCTTGGACTAGCGGGGGGGCAGGGGGAAGAGACCCAGTACTTC.

This clone was detected a few times. The chain is built from TRBV11-2 and TRBJ2-1; 7 bases agree with TRBD2. Germline values: CDR1 SGHAT, CDR2 FQNNGV. This CDR3 is built from 16 residues. Germline trimming cut 2 bases from V and 5 bases from J; bases unmatched to any gene: 9. The DNA of the CDR3 is TGTGCCAGCAGCTTAACCCTCCTCGGGGGGAACAATGAGCAGTTCTTC. Protein sequence: CASSLTLLGGNNEQFF.

The CDR3 reads CASSLADLLNNEQFF. As DNA, the CDR3 is TGTGCCAGCAGCTTGGCGGACTTACTCAACAATGAGCAGTTCTTC. The chain combines TRBV5-6 with TRBJ2-1; a possible D gene is TRBD2 (5 bases). The CDR3 contains 15 residues. Trimming pared 0 bases from V and 5 bases from J, leaving 12 bases between. Germline V gene sequence: CDR1 SGHDT, CDR2 YYEEEE.

The rearrangement links TRBV7-9 to TRBJ2-2; TRBD1 might be the D (6 bases). Trimming left V 1 base short and J 0 bases short, with 12 bases between. Germline lookup yields CDR1 SEHNR and CDR2 FQNEAQ (reference sequence). This CDR3 is built from 17 residues. CDR3 coding DNA: TGTGCCAGCAGCTTAGGTACAGGGCAATCGAACACCGGGGAGCTGTTTTTT. Translation gives CASSLGTGQSNTGELFF.

V and J are TRBV11-2 and TRBJ2-5; D is unresolved. The CDR3 covers 13 residues. V was cut by 0 bases and J by 9 bases, with 11 bases left in between. Germline V gene data show CDR1 as SGHAT and CDR2 as FQNNGV. CDR3 nucleotide sequence: TGTGCCAGCAGCTTAGAGGAGCCTTGGGCCCAGTACTTC. Translated, it gives CASSLEEPWAQYF.

This rearrangement joins TRBV6-1 to TRBJ2-7, with 9 bases lining up with TRBD2. Germline V gene data show CDR1 as MNHNS and CDR2 as SASEGT. CDR3 length equals 15 residues. The junction had 14 bases not matched to a gene; V was cut back by 5 bases and J by 9 bases. CDR3 region: CASSPYSGGGMGQYF. CDR3 nucleotides: TGTGCCAGCAGTCCATATAGCGGGGGCGGGATGGGGCAGTACTTC.

The rearrangement uses TRBV7-2 and TRBJ2-7; maybe TRBD2 (6 bases). The CDR3 runs 14 residues. CDR1 is SGHTA and CDR2 is FQGNSA in the germline V gene. Trimming shortened V by 3 bases and J by 3 bases, and 12 bases separated the two germline ends. The CDR3 region has the DNA TGTGCCAGCAGCTTTCGGGGGTTAGGCTACGAGCAGTACTTC. This sequence encodes CASSFRGLGYEQYF.

The chain combines TRBV9 with TRBJ1-1; 9 bases line up with TRBD1. V gave up 4 bases and J gave up 0 bases; unmatched junction bases: 10. Germline-derived CDR1 and CDR2 are SGDLS and YYNGEE. The CDR3 length is 17 residues. CDR3: CASSSGTGTMLNTEAFF. CDR3 coding DNA: TGTGCCAGCAGCTCCGGGACAGGGACTATGCTGAACACTGAAGCTTTCTTT.

The V call is TRBV2, the J call TRBJ2-5; D unresolved. Trimming cost V 3 bases and J 5 bases, with 10 bases left between them. The CDR3 contains 13 residues. Germline V CDR1 and CDR2: SNHLY, FYNNEI. The DNA for the CDR3 is TGTGCCAGCAGTGAGCTCGAGTTGGAGACCCAGTACTTC. Amino acids: CASSELELETQYF.

This clone was counted a few times. V is TRBV6-5 and J is TRBJ1-2; 7 bases fit TRBD1. The CDR3 is made up of 13 amino acids. The V gene's germline CDR1 is MNHEY and CDR2 SVGAGI. Trimming at V came to 7 bases and at J to 8 bases, leaving 10 bases not matched to a gene. CDR3 sequence: CASNNAQGVGYTF. The CDR3 DNA reads TGTGCCAGCAACAACGCCCAGGGGGTCGGCTACACCTTC.

The chain uses TRBV5-6 and TRBJ2-7; the D gene is possibly TRBD1 (6 bases). The CDR3 spans 12 residues. Trimming removed 4 bases at V and 5 bases at J, with 10 bases between. The germline V gene has CDR1 SGHDT and CDR2 YYEEEE. CDR3 bases: TGTGCCAGCAGCGACAGGTTCAACGAGCAGTACTTC. Translation gives CASSDRFNEQYF.

The chain couples TRBV2 to TRBJ2-3; D uncertain. V was cut by 2 bases and J by 2 bases, with 11 bases left in between. The CDR3 is 15 amino acids. Germline CDR1 reads SNHLY; CDR2 reads FYNNEI. The DNA of the CDR3 is TGTGCCAGCAGTGAAAGTTCACTTTACACAGATACGCAGTATTTT. It translates to CASSESSLYTDTQYF.

Only a few counts were recorded for this clone. The chain carries TRBV25-1 and TRBJ2-2, with D hard to call. The CDR3 loop spans 14 amino acids. Trimming pared 8 bases from V and 3 bases from J, leaving 13 bases between. The germline V gene encodes CDR1 MGHDK and CDR2 SYGVNS. The CDR3 DNA reads TGTGCCAGCGGAGACCGTACGCACACCGGGGAGCTGTTTTTT. It specifies CASGDRTHTGELFF.

The count of this clone is one. This sequence joins TRBV11-2 and TRBJ2-1; TRBD2 matches at 11 bases. V was pared by 2 bases and J by 0 bases, with 9 bases of the junction left unmatched. The germline gives CDR1 SGHAT, CDR2 FQNNGV. This CDR3 has 19 residues. The CDR3 here is CASSLITSGGQSSYNEQFF. The CDR3 DNA reads as TGTGCCAGCAGCTTAATTACTAGCGGGGGCCAAAGCTCCTACAATGAGCAGTTCTTC.

This chain links TRBV7-7 with TRBJ2-5; TRBD1 matches 11 bases. Germline V lookup: CDR1 SSHAT, CDR2 FNYEAQ (reference sequence). Trimming removed 5 bases from V and 10 bases from J; junction bases left unmatched: 6. The CDR3 has 13 amino acids. Here the CDR3 DNA reads TGTGCCAGCAGCCCGGGGACAGGGGGTATCCAGTACTTC. It yields the protein CASSPGTGGIQYF.

The chain uses TRBV4-3 and TRBJ2-7; 9 bases align to TRBD2. Germline-derived CDR1 and CDR2 are LGHNA and YSLEER. Germline trimming cut 8 bases from V and 1 base from J; bases unmatched to any gene: 3. CDR3 length equals 13 residues. The CDR3 nucleotides read TGCGCCAGCGGACTAGCGCGATCCTACGAGCAGTACTTC. Its protein is CASGLARSYEQYF.

V usage is TRBV10-1 and J usage is TRBJ2-7; D unclear. This CDR3 is built from 13 residues. In germline, CDR1 is WNHNN, CDR2 SYGVQD (reference sequence). Deletions cut 2 bases from V and 0 bases from J, with 5 bases between. The DNA of the CDR3 is TGCGCCAGCAGTGAGACAGACTCCTACGAGCAGTACTTC. This encodes CASSETDSYEQYF.

On this clone: One junction end disagrees with the germline gene, perhaps due to a read error. The gene calls are TRBV6-1 and TRBJ1-6; D is undetermined. The CDR3 spans 15 residues. CDR1 is MNHNS and CDR2 is SASEGT in the germline V gene. The CDR3 is CASSEDSSYNSPLHF. CDR3 nucleotide sequence: TGTGCCAGCAGCGAAGATAGCTCCTATAATTCACCCCTCCACTTT.

J is TRBJ1-1 and V is TRBV4-3, with 7 bases aligning to TRBD1. Trimming cost V 0 bases and J 8 bases; bases outside gene matches: 9. Germline CDR1 is LGHNA and CDR2 is YSLEER. The CDR3 spans 15 residues. CDR3 bases: TGCGCCAGCAGCCAAGATCTACAGGGGCGCCCAGAAGCTTTCTTT. Protein product: CASSQDLQGRPEAFF.

The chain joins TRBV7-2 to TRBJ2-7; 8 bases are shared with TRBD1. Germline CDR1 is SGHTA and CDR2 is FQGNSA. Losses at the gene ends were 5 bases for V and 3 bases for J; bases not matched to a gene: 6. This CDR3 has 14 residues. The CDR3 DNA reads TGTGCCAGCAGCCCCGGGACAGGCCTCTACGAGCAGTACTTC. Residues: CASSPGTGLYEQYF.

The V and J genes are TRBV27 and TRBJ2-7; TRBD1 is a possible D gene (5 bases). Germline V gene sequence: CDR1 MNHEY, CDR2 SMNVEV (reference sequence). V gave up 1 base and J gave up 2 bases, with 9 bases separating them. CDR3 length equals 14 residues. The CDR3 sequence is CASSLWQGPYEQYF. Here the CDR3 DNA reads TGTGCCAGCAGTTTATGGCAGGGTCCCTACGAGCAGTACTTC.

CDR3 amino acids: CSVAGQGGTDTQYF. CDR3 DNA: TGCAGCGTTGCGGGACAGGGAGGCACAGATACGCAGTATTTT. The V and J genes are TRBV29-1 and TRBJ2-3; TRBD1 matches at 9 bases. J lost 1 base, V lost 4 bases, and 3 bases had no gene match. The CDR3 is made up of 14 amino acids. Germline CDR1 reads SQVTM; CDR2 reads ANQGSEA.

J is TRBJ2-4 and V is TRBV5-1; possibly TRBD1 for D (6 bases). Germline V CDR1 and CDR2: SGHRS, YFSETQ. Trimming cost V 5 bases and J 1 base, with 16 bases left between them. The CDR3 length is 16 residues. The CDR3 nucleotides are TGCGCCAGCAGTCTAGGGGGTTCGGGGGCCAAAAACATTCAGTACTTC. Translation gives CASSLGGSGAKNIQYF.

This chain connects TRBV5-4 to TRBJ2-1, with 8 positions matching TRBD1. V trimming: 0 bases; J trimming: 2 bases; junction bases outside the gene matches: 1. This CDR3 region has 15 residues. The germline V gene encodes CDR1 SGHNT and CDR2 YYREEE (reference sequence). CDR3 bases: TGTGCCAGCAGCTTGGAACAGGGGGCCTACAATGAGCAGTTCTTC. It yields the protein CASSLEQGAYNEQFF.

The chain carries TRBV7-9 and TRBJ1-2; D possibly corresponds to TRBD1 (5 bases). CDR1 is SEHNR, CDR2 FQNEAQ, per germline (reference sequence). Trimming took off 5 bases at V and 5 bases at J, with 9 bases between the two ends. The CDR3 runs to 12 residues. The DNA of the CDR3 is TGTGCCAGCAGCGGGGCTGAGTATGGCTACACCTTC. This encodes CASSGAEYGYTF.

The chain combines TRBV6-5 with TRBJ1-2; weak D call: TRBD1 (6 bases). Germline V CDR1 and CDR2: MNHEY, SVGAGI. V lost 4 bases to trimming and J lost 7 bases, with 22 bases between them. The CDR3 is made up of 16 amino acids. The CDR3 region is CASSLGAGRNAGGYTF. The CDR3 DNA sequence: TGTGCCAGCAGTTTGGGGGCAGGGCGAAATGCTGGTGGCTACACCTTC.

This chain uses TRBV4-3 with TRBJ2-6; a weak D match, TRBD2 (5 bases). V shed 4 bases and J shed 0 bases, with 13 bases lying between them. The CDR3 is 17 amino acids. Looked up from germline, CDR1 is LGHNA and CDR2 is YSLEER. DNA of the CDR3: TGCGCCAGCAGCCCCCGGGATGACCACTCTGGGGCCAACGTCCTGACTTTC. This translates into CASSPRDDHSGANVLTF.